A selection of T cell receptor beta chains follows, all from one sample in a study of graft-versus-host responses after intestinal transplantation. These receptors' targets are unknown. Method: immunoSEQ multiplex PCR; TCRdb's copy keeps in-frame clones and lacks some. The table includes almost 85,000 clones, roughly 91% detected once. The source was unstimulated CD4+ T cells sorted from spleen or lymph node cells, collected before intestinal transplant. The receptors here all came from a human donor who received an intestinal transplant. Each CDR3 is given without its conserved first and last residue. Only some rows state a clone size, as once, few, many or a class for expanded clones.

V,J,size,CDR3
TRBV7-2,TRBJ2-5,.,ASSLVQWPGRSGGQY
TRBV11-2,TRBJ2-7,.,ASSHYRGSHEQY
TRBV30,TRBJ1-5,.,AWSQGRWQPQH
TRBV6-1,TRBJ1-5,.,ASGDREFGNQPQH
TRBV11-1,TRBJ2-7,once,ASSLRGSEGSYEQY
TRBV5-1,TRBJ1-1,.,ASSSQGGNTEAF
TRBV5-6,TRBJ1-4,few,ASSWGWTGSEKLF
TRBV7-2,TRBJ2-1,.,ASSLAAVYNEQF
TRBV6-6,TRBJ2-7,once,ASSFGGNYEQY
TRBV5-1,TRBJ2-3,.,ASSLAGSTDTQY
TRBV25-1,TRBJ2-2,once,ASSSLAGLELF
TRBV19,TRBJ1-4,.,ASSIDGVEGEKLF
TRBV6-6,TRBJ2-2,.,ASSRQEYTGELF
TRBV19,TRBJ1-3,.,ASSIEGSSGNTIY
TRBV7-9,TRBJ2-5,.,ASSLGQYQETQY
TRBV11-2,TRBJ2-7,once,ASSLIPPTGEQY
TRBV18,TRBJ1-2,.,ASSRETGEDGYT
TRBV15,TRBJ1-5,.,ATSRALDQPQH
TRBV6-6,TRBJ2-7,.,ASSLYRGTSYEQY
TRBV9,TRBJ2-3,.,ASSASGGQGDTQY
TRBV18,TRBJ2-3,.,ASSPRLGTDTQY
TRBV6-1,TRBJ1-6,.,ASSVPDSYNSPLH